Following are 13 T cell receptor beta chains from one sample sequenced in a study of cytomegalovirus exposure and HLA in healthy donors. Sequenced by immunoSEQ multiplex PCR; TCRdb stores in-frame clones only, minus some. The sample holds a few hundred thousand clones, about 90% seen once. Source material: PBMCs. These receptor sequences come from a woman aged 25 to 45 in good health and CMV-seronegative.

The rearrangement joins TRBV6-5 to TRBJ2-7; TRBD1 matches at 9 bases. J lost 4 bases, V lost 7 bases, and 11 bases had no gene match. Germline CDR1 is MNHEY and CDR2 is SVGAGI. This CDR3 region has 15 residues. CDR3 sequence: CASTQSGTGSYEQYF. CDR3 in DNA: TGTGCCAGCACCCAATCAGGGACAGGGAGTTACGAGCAGTACTTC.

This clone was seen a single time. This chain joins TRBV7-3 and TRBJ2-1; 8 positions agree with TRBD2. The germline gives CDR1 SGHTA, CDR2 FQGTGA. Trimming cost V 5 bases and J 4 bases; bases outside gene matches: 7. The CDR3 spans 15 residues. As DNA, the CDR3 is TGTGCCAGCAGCCCAGGCCAGCGGGGGTACAATGAGCAGTTCTTC. Translating gives CASSPGQRGYNEQFF.

The chain's CDR3 is CASSRLAGVADTQYF. In nucleotides, the CDR3 is TGTGCCAGCAGCCGACTAGCGGGAGTGGCAGATACGCAGTATTTT. The J gene is TRBJ2-3, the V gene TRBV9, with 12 bases identical to TRBD2. The CDR3 has 15 amino acids. Germline trimming cut 4 bases from V and 4 bases from J; bases unmatched to any gene: 4. Looked up from germline, CDR1 is SGDLS and CDR2 is YYNGEE. Based on the CDR3 plus reference TRBV9 and TRBJ2-3, the full variable domain is DSGVTQTPKHLITATGQRVTLRCSPRSGDLSVYWYQQSLDQGLQFLIQYYNGEERAKGNILERFSAQQFPDLHSELNLSSLELGDSALYFCASSRLAGVADTQYFGPGTRLTVL.

This chain links TRBV11-3 with TRBJ2-5; 8 bases map to TRBD2. The germline V gene has CDR1 SGHNT and CDR2 YENEEA. The CDR3 spans 15 residues. V shed 4 bases, J shed 5 bases, and the junction held 9 bases outside the gene matches. For the CDR3, the DNA is TGTGCCAGCAGCTCGGGGGGGACTAGTGGGGAGACCCAGTACTTC. This gives the protein CASSSGGTSGETQYF.

This sequence joins TRBV6-1 and TRBJ2-1, with 10 bases identical to TRBD2. From germline, CDR1 is MNHNS and CDR2 SASEGT. The CDR3 sequence is 14 residues long. Losses at the gene ends were 4 bases for V and 8 bases for J; bases not matched to a gene: 5. The CDR3, as DNA: TGTGCCAGCAGTGCGGGACTAGCGTCGGATGAGCAGTTCTTC. It translates to CASSAGLASDEQFF.

V usage is TRBV4-3 and J usage is TRBJ2-2; possible D gene TRBD1, 5 bases. The germline V gene has CDR1 LGHNA and CDR2 YSLEER. Trimming stripped 4 bases from V and 3 bases from J, with 9 bases between. The CDR3 totals 14 residues. Written as DNA, the CDR3 is TGCGCCAGCAGCCTCGGCAGGGACACCGGGGAGCTGTTTTTT. It translates to CASSLGRDTGELFF.

The V gene is TRBV7-9, the J gene TRBJ2-2; 9 bases agree with TRBD2. Germline V gene data show CDR1 as SEHNR and CDR2 as FQNEAQ (reference sequence). Trimming cost V 5 bases and J 4 bases; bases outside gene matches: 8. This CDR3 region has 16 residues. Here the CDR3 reads CASSALAGEGTGELFF. Written as DNA, the CDR3 is TGTGCCAGCAGCGCCTTAGCGGGAGAAGGCACCGGGGAGCTGTTTTTT.

V is TRBV6-5 and J is TRBJ2-1, with D uncertain. The germline V gene has CDR1 MNHEY and CDR2 SVGAGI. The V and J ends lost 6 bases and 3 bases respectively, with 12 bases between them. The CDR3 length is 14 residues. This CDR3 reads CASSSSPDYNEQFF. In DNA, the CDR3 is TGTGCCAGCAGCTCTTCGCCAGACTACAATGAGCAGTTCTTC.

This chain uses TRBV13 with TRBJ2-7; TRBD2 matches 11 bases. Germline CDR1 PRHDT, CDR2 FYEKMQ (reference sequence). V lost 4 bases, J lost 4 bases, and 9 bases stayed unmatched. CDR3 length: 16 amino acids. In DNA form, the CDR3 reads TGTGCCAGCAGCTCCCGACTAGCGGGAAGGCCGTACGAGCAGTACTTC. Translated, it gives CASSSRLAGRPYEQYF.

The chain links TRBV19 to TRBJ1-4; D is uncertain. The V end lost 3 bases, the J end lost 3 bases, and 2 bases lay between the germline ends. Germline CDR1 LNHDA, CDR2 SQIVND (reference sequence). The CDR3 has 12 residues. The CDR3 DNA reads as TGTGCCAGTAGTATGTCTAATGAAAAACTGTTTTTT. As protein: CASSMSNEKLFF.

The J gene is TRBJ2-7, the V gene TRBV10-2; D might be TRBD2 (6 bases). The CDR3 has 14 residues. The V gene lost 7 bases and the J gene lost 2 bases, with 15 bases spanning the gap. Germline-derived CDR1 and CDR2 are WSHSY and SAAADI. As DNA, the CDR3 is TGCGCCAGCACTTCGCGGGACCGAGCCTACGAGCAGTACTTC. It is translated as CASTSRDRAYEQYF.

The J gene is TRBJ2-3, the V gene TRBV29-1; D not certain. This CDR3 comprises 14 residues. Germline-derived CDR1 and CDR2 are SQVTM and ANQGSEA. Trimming removed 4 bases from V and 1 base from J, with 12 bases in between. The DNA for the CDR3 is TGCAGCGTTGCAAAGCGAAGAGGCACAGATACGCAGTATTTT. Translation gives CSVAKRRGTDTQYF.

This chain links TRBV4-3 with TRBJ2-7, with D unresolved. Trimming took 3 bases from V and 2 from J, leaving 14 bases between them. CDR1 and CDR2 from the germline V gene are LGHNA and YSLEER. The CDR3 length is 15 residues. CDR3 sequence (DNA): TGCGCCAGCAGCCACCCGTGCGGAAATCCCTACGAGCAGTACTTC. Protein: CASSHPCGNPYEQYF.